Listed here is a single TCR beta chain. Its cognate antigen is unknown. The template for each sample was 600 to 650 ng of genomic DNA, which had been extracted from bulk tumor tissue. Several spatially distant biopsies were obtained per primary tumor intraoperatively. Each patient presented with untreated, newly diagnosed non-small cell lung cancer and received curative surgery. Losses at the gene ends were 3 bases for V and 0 bases for J; bases not matched to a gene: 5. The CDR3 extends over 17 amino acids. Germline-derived CDR1 and CDR2 are SEHNR and FQNEAQ (reference sequence). This sample was taken from a study of immune heterogeneity within non-small cell lung tumors. Study outcomes and limitations: Within a patient, dominant CDR3 beta clonotypes were shared across sites, though different locations had unique frequent clones.

A first 10-cycle multiplex round used 32 V-gene and 13 J-gene primers on TCR beta CDR3. MiXCR, applied by TCRdb to the multiplex PCR reads, yields one record per CDR3 protein. The data hold roughly 4,900 distinct CDR3 sequences, with more than 30% observed a single time. This receptor was obtained from a woman aged 45-65 years with non-small cell lung cancer. Sequencing was performed on lung tumor tissue. The rearrangement uses TRBV7-9 and TRBJ1-4; 9 nucleotides agree with TRBD1. In DNA form, the CDR3 reads TGTGCCAGCAGCTTCACAGGGGGCCCAGCAACTAATGAAAAACTGTTTTTT. Translated, it gives CASSFTGGPATNEKLFF.